Below, 24 T cell receptor beta chains from the same sample are listed, as sequenced in a study of blood T cell repertoires in COVID-19. The repertoire was sequenced with immunoSEQ multiplex PCR; TCRdb's copy has only in-frame clones and lacks some. The sample comprises roughly 180,000 clones, roughly 85% of which are singletons, and just under 8.5% rests with the top ten. The sequenced sample consisted of peripheral blood. These receptors all stem from a woman aged 60 to 75 with acute or convalescent COVID-19.

This sequence joins TRBV18 and TRBJ1-2, with a tentative D call TRBD1 (5 bases). Germline V lookup: CDR1 KGHSH, CDR2 LQKENI. The CDR3 consists of 16 residues. V gave up 4 bases and J gave up 8 bases, with 23 bases separating them. The CDR3 DNA follows: TGTGCCAGCTCACTTTTATCGCGGCAAGGGGAAGGGGGCTACACCTTC. It yields the protein CASSLLSRQGEGGYTF.

The chain recombines TRBV6-5 with TRBJ1-2, with D maybe TRBD1 (5 bases). Germline V gives CDR1 MNHEY, CDR2 SVGAGI. CDR3 length: 14 amino acids. Trimming shortened V by 2 bases and J by 4 bases, and 11 bases separated the two germline ends. For the CDR3, the DNA is TGTGCCAGCAGTTACGCGGACACGACCTATGGCTACACCTTC. Its translation is CASSYADTTYGYTF.

This chain joins TRBV6-2 or TRBV6-3 and TRBJ2-7; D is possibly TRBD2 (7 bases). This CDR3 comprises 14 residues. CDR1 is MNHEY, CDR2 SVGEGT, per germline. V shed 4 bases and J shed 0 bases, with 10 bases lying between them. CDR3 sequence reads: CASSWGGASYEQYF. CDR3 in DNA: TGTGCCAGCAGTTGGGGGGGGGCCTCCTACGAGCAGTACTTC.

V usage is TRBV19 and J usage is TRBJ1-1, with D unclear. CDR1 is LNHDA, CDR2 SQIVND, per germline (reference sequence). The CDR3 spans 13 residues. V gave up 1 base and J gave up 1 base, with 4 bases separating them. The CDR3 coding sequence is TGTGCCAGTAGTATAGTCTGGAACACTGAAGCTTTCTTT. It encodes CASSIVWNTEAFF.

This clone has a single count. The V gene is TRBV12-1, the J gene TRBJ2-2; the table assigns TRBD1, which was not confirmed against the DNA. TRBV12-1 is shown as a pseudogene. The CDR3 extends over 17 amino acids. In nucleotides, the CDR3 is TGTGCCAGCAGCCTCAGACAGGGGACCACGAACACCGGGGAGCTGTTTTTT. Protein sequence: CASSLRQGTTNTGELFF.

The V and J genes are TRBV5-1 and TRBJ2-7, with 8 bases that match TRBD2. Germline V gene lookup returns CDR1 SGHRS and CDR2 YFSETQ. This CDR3 is 16 amino acids long. V was clipped by 2 bases and J by 7 bases; unmatched bases: 14. The CDR3 loop is CASSFTLAGLAGEQYF. The CDR3, as DNA: TGCGCCAGCAGCTTTACATTAGCGGGACTCGCCGGGGAGCAGTACTTC. The full variable domain, in which reference TRBV5-1 and TRBJ2-7 provide the parts outside the CDR3, is KAGVTQTPRYLIKTRGQQVTLSCSPISGHRSVSWYQQTPGQGLQFLFEYFSETQRNKGNFPGRFSGRQFSNSRSEMNVSTLELGDSALYLCASSFTLAGLAGEQYFGPGTRLTVT.

The rearrangement uses TRBV5-1 and TRBJ1-2, with D hard to call. The CDR3 extends over 13 amino acids. V was pared by 5 bases and J by 8 bases, with 16 bases between. Germline loops: CDR1 SGHRS, CDR2 YFSETQ. The DNA for the CDR3 is TGCGCCAGCAGTCAACAGCCCATAAACGGCTACACCTTC. It is translated as CASSQQPINGYTF.

The rearrangement uses TRBV7-6 and TRBJ1-4; a possible D gene is TRBD1 (5 bases). The germline V gene encodes CDR1 SGHVS and CDR2 FNYEAQ. This CDR3 spans 16 amino acids. Trimming pared 4 bases from V and 0 bases from J, leaving 12 bases between. The CDR3 coding sequence is TGTGCCAGCAGCTCTACAGGAAGTACAACTAATGAAAAACTGTTTTTT. It specifies CASSSTGSTTNEKLFF.

The V gene is TRBV3-1 (or the pseudogene TRBV3-2), the J gene TRBJ2-2; TRBD2 matches at 13 bases. J gave up 5 bases and V 5 bases, and 5 bases lay outside the gene matches. The CDR3 is 16 amino acids. CDR1 and CDR2 (germline): LGHDT, YNNKEL (reference sequence). The CDR3 bases are TGTGCCAGCAGCTTTGGACTAGCGGGAGCTACCGGGGAGCTGTTTTTT. Its protein product is CASSFGLAGATGELFF.

CDR3 amino acids: CASSSRRGIGYEQYF. The CDR3 nucleotides read TGTGCCAGCAGCTCCCGTCGCGGGATAGGTTACGAGCAGTACTTC. V gene TRBV7-8 combines with J gene TRBJ2-7; possible D gene TRBD2, 6 bases. Germline V gene data show CDR1 as SGHVS and CDR2 as FQNEAQ. This CDR3 is built from 15 residues. V was trimmed by 4 bases and J by 4 bases, leaving 17 bases between them.

This sequence joins TRBV28 and TRBJ1-1; D is unclear. Trimming cost V 7 bases and J 3 bases, with 9 bases left between them. This CDR3 spans 12 amino acids. The germline CDR1 and CDR2 sequences are MDHEN and SYDVKM. The CDR3 protein is CASISLDTEAFF. In nucleotides, the CDR3 is TGTGCCAGCATCTCTCTAGACACTGAAGCTTTCTTT.

In its sample, this clone was seen a few times. The chain is built from TRBV5-4 and TRBJ1-2; 8 nucleotides agree with TRBD1. Germline values: CDR1 SGHNT, CDR2 YYREEE (reference sequence). This CDR3 has 15 amino acids. V gave up 4 bases and J gave up 1 base; unmatched junction bases: 6. CDR3 sequence (DNA): TGTGCCAGCAGCGCGAGAACAGGGGGTAACTATGGCTACACCTTC. Translation: CASSARTGGNYGYTF.

The chain combines TRBV5-1 with TRBJ1-5; TRBD1 agrees at 8 bases. Trimming cost V 3 bases and J 6 bases; bases outside gene matches: 5. CDR3 length equals 14 residues. Germline V gene data show CDR1 as SGHRS and CDR2 as YFSETQ. The CDR3 is CASSSGTGGQPQHF. For the CDR3, the DNA is TGCGCCAGCAGCTCGGGGACAGGCGGTCAGCCCCAGCATTTT.

The chain has TRBV29-1 and TRBJ2-3; a possible D gene is TRBD2 (6 bases). CDR1 is SQVTM, CDR2 ANQGSEA, per germline. V was clipped by 3 bases and J by 1 base, with 11 bases between them. The CDR3 consists of 14 residues. The CDR3: CSVEGGSGTDTQYF. CDR3 coding DNA: TGCAGCGTTGAGGGGGGATCGGGCACAGATACGCAGTATTTT.

The chain carries TRBV5-5 and TRBJ1-2; D uncertain. The V gene's germline CDR1 is SGHKS and CDR2 YYEKEE (reference sequence). The CDR3 is 14 amino acids. Trimming left V 5 bases short and J 8 bases short, with 19 bases between. The CDR3 region has the DNA TGTGCCAGCAGTCCAGAACCCCCCTCCCAGGGCTACACCTTC. It encodes CASSPEPPSQGYTF.

V gene TRBV28 combines with J gene TRBJ2-2; the D gene is possibly TRBD1 (6 bases). In germline, CDR1 is MDHEN, CDR2 SYDVKM. The CDR3 is 16 residues long. Trimming removed 5 bases at V and 0 bases at J, with 13 bases between. CDR3 in amino acids: CASSLDRTANTGELFF. DNA of the CDR3: TGTGCCAGCAGTCTCGACAGGACTGCGAACACCGGGGAGCTGTTTTTT.

The chain recombines TRBV5-1 with TRBJ1-4; TRBD1 aligns across 7 bases. The CDR3 has 16 amino acids. V shed 4 bases and J 5 bases; nucleotides not matched to a gene: 11. Germline V gene data show CDR1 as SGHRS and CDR2 as YFSETQ. This CDR3 is CASSRRLGQLNEKLFF. CDR3 DNA sequence: TGCGCCAGCAGCCGGAGGTTGGGACAGCTAAATGAAAAACTGTTTTTT.

The J gene is TRBJ2-3, the V gene TRBV1; whether TRBD2, the table's D call, matches the DNA was not checked. TRBV1 is tagged as a pseudogene. This CDR3 contains 21 residues. The CDR3 DNA reads as TGCACCAGCAGCCAAGATCCTGCCCCGGGACTAGCGGGAGGGTGGGCAGATACGCAGTATTTT. Protein product: CTSSQDPAPGLAGGWADTQYF.

This clone was counted a single time. The gene calls are TRBV19 and TRBJ1-5; D is unresolved. The V end lost 6 bases, the J end lost 1 base, and 10 bases lay between the germline ends. Germline V gives CDR1 LNHDA, CDR2 SQIVND (reference sequence). The CDR3 totals 14 residues. As DNA, the CDR3 is TGTGCCAGTAGCCCTACTACGAGCAATCAGCCCCAGCATTTT. Residues: CASSPTTSNQPQHF.

The V and J genes are TRBV27 and TRBJ2-6; a weak D match, TRBD1 (6 bases). V dropped 5 bases and J dropped 4 bases, with 15 bases sitting between them. The V gene's germline CDR1 is MNHEY and CDR2 SMNVEV (reference sequence). This CDR3 spans 16 amino acids. Here the CDR3 reads CASSLRTGTGANVLTF. CDR3 nucleotides: TGTGCCAGCAGTCTTAGAACAGGGACGGGGGCCAACGTCCTGACTTTC.

The CDR3 nucleotides read TGTGCCATCAGTGACCTCAGGACAGGGTTGCACTATGGCTACACCTTC. This codes for CAISDLRTGLHYGYTF. This chain joins TRBV10-3 and TRBJ1-2; 8 positions agree with TRBD1. V lost 3 bases and J lost 3; bases outside the gene matches: 9. The CDR3 sequence is 16 residues long. Germline-derived CDR1 and CDR2 are ENHRY and SYGVKD.

This chain joins TRBV15 and TRBJ1-5; D is unresolved. The CDR3 contains 15 residues. V was pared by 3 bases and J by 0 bases, with 9 bases between. In germline, CDR1 is LNHNV, CDR2 YYDKDF (reference sequence). CDR3 amino acids: CATSRESYSNQPQHF. CDR3 in DNA: TGTGCCACCAGCAGGGAGAGTTATAGCAATCAGCCCCAGCATTTT.

The V and J genes are TRBV19 and TRBJ2-1, with 8 bases fitting TRBD1. This CDR3 has 13 amino acids. CDR1 is LNHDA, CDR2 SQIVND, per germline (reference sequence). The V segment lost 9 bases and the J segment 2 bases; nucleotides outside the gene matches: 3. Here the CDR3 reads CASGTGPYNEQFF. The CDR3 DNA sequence: TGTGCCAGCGGGACAGGTCCCTACAATGAGCAGTTCTTC.

CDR3 loop: CASSPLQPRGLYGYTF. CDR3 DNA: TGTGCCAGCAGCCCGCTGCAACCCCGGGGTCTCTATGGCTACACCTTC. This rearrangement joins TRBV11-2 to TRBJ1-2; unclear D gene. The length of the CDR3 is 16 residues. Germline lookup yields CDR1 SGHAT and CDR2 FQNNGV. V lost 5 bases, J lost 4 bases, and 20 bases lay in between.